This TCR beta chain was captured in a study of cytomegalovirus exposure and HLA in healthy donors. These donors, healthy bone marrow donors, were studied. Losses at the gene ends were 0 bases for V and 4 bases for J; bases not matched to a gene: 2. CDR3 length: 17 residues. Germline CDR1 reads SGHRS; CDR2 reads YFSETQ. Amplification used 60 Vbeta primers and 13 Jbeta primers. Profiled with immunoSEQ multiplex PCR; TCRdb holds only in-frame clones, not every one. Its table lists about 130,000 clones. The rearrangement links TRBV5-1 to TRBJ2-2, with 14 nucleotides matching TRBD2. The sequence was obtained from a man aged 18 to 29 in good health and CMV-seronegative. The source material was PBMCs. For the CDR3, the DNA is TGCGCCAGCAGCTTGGGACTAGCGGGAGGGGTCACCGGGGAGCTGTTTTTT. Translation gives CASSLGLAGGVTGELFF.